This paragraph covers one T cell receptor beta chain sequence. This CDR3 contains 17 residues. V lost 0 bases to trimming and J lost 0 bases, with 13 bases between them. Looked up from germline, CDR1 is SGHRS and CDR2 is YFSETQ. These data come from a study of T cell changes during pregnancy in multiple sclerosis. Measured with immunoSEQ multiplex PCR; TCRdb has only the in-frame clones, and not every one. The data show 40,000 to 55,000 clones, about 90% seen once. The receptor was isolated from a female donor with multiple sclerosis, enrolled in a pregnancy study. The rearrangement uses TRBV5-1 and TRBJ2-1, with TRBD1 as a possible D gene (5 bases). The sample consisted of CD8+ T cells from peripheral blood mononuclear cells, taken after pregnancy. The CDR3: CASSLETRVTSYNEQFF. The CDR3 DNA reads TGCGCCAGCAGCTTGGAGACCAGGGTGACCTCCTACAATGAGCAGTTCTTC.